This T cell receptor (beta chain) was retrieved from a study of cytomegalovirus exposure and HLA in healthy donors. The ends lost 5 bases at V and 9 bases at J; junction bases unmatched: 8. CDR3 size: 16 residues. Germline CDR1 reads SGHTA; CDR2 reads FQGNSA. 13 Jbeta primers and 60 Vbeta primers were used for the PCR. This table comes from immunoSEQ multiplex PCR, and its TCRdb copy is limited to in-frame clones, with some not included. Of 100,000 or so clones in the sample, approximately 70% were seen once. This receptor was identified in a man aged 30-40 years in good health and CMV-seronegative. V gene TRBV7-2 combines with J gene TRBJ2-1, with 15 positions matching TRBD2. The sample was PBMCs. DNA of the CDR3: TGTGCCAGCAGCCCACGGACTAGCGGGAGGGGAGGTGAGCAGTTCTTC. Protein: CASSPRTSGRGGEQFF.